The T cell receptor (beta chain) described here comes from a study of regulatory T cells in long-lasting Graves disease. The CDR3 covers 15 residues. V lost 5 bases and J lost 2, with 10 bases in between. CDR1 is SNHLY and CDR2 is FYNNEI in the germline V gene. The time point here: newly diagnosed GD, antithyroid drugs for less than 3 months. Following extraction of RNA from PBMCs, that RNA was used to make the TCR library. This clonotype was observed at least ten times. Relying on iRepertoire HTBI primers and Arm-PCR of CDR3 regions, the team built TCR beta libraries. TCRdb fed the multiplex PCR reads into MiXCR, producing one record per CDR3 protein. The sample includes about 540,000 distinct CDR3 sequences, about 13% of them seen just once. These records were also assigned to another study, of T cells in Graves' hyperthyroidism and ophthalmopathy.

This chain uses TRBV2 with TRBJ2-6, with D hard to call. The sequenced sample was peripheral blood mononuclear cells (PBMCs), obtained at new diagnosis, from a patient treated with antithyroid drugs. This sequence originates from a man under 40 with Graves disease. DNA for the CDR3: TGTGCCAGCAGTCCCAAATTCGCTGGGGCCAACGTCCTGACTTTC. Amino acid sequence: CASSPKFAGANVLTF. Variable domain in full (rest from reference TRBV2 and TRBJ2-6): EPEVTQTPSHQVTQMGQEVILRCVPISNHLYFYWYRQILGQKVEFLVSFYNNEISEKSEIFDDQFSVERPDGSNFTLKIRSTKLEDSAMYFCASSPKFAGANVLTFGAGSRLTVL.